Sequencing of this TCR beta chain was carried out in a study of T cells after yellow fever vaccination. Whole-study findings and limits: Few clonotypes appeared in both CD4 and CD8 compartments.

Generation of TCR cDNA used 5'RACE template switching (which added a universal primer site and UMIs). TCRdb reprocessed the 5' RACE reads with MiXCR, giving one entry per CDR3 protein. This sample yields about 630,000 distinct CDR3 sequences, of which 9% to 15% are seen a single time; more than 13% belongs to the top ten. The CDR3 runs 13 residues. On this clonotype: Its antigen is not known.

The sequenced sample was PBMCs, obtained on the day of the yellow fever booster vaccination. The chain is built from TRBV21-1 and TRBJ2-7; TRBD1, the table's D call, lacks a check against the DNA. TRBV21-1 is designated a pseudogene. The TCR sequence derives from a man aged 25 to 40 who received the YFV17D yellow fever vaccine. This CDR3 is CASSEGQYPEQYF. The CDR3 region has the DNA TGTGCCAGCAGCGAGGGACAGTATCCCGAGCAGTACTTC.